A single sample is the source of the 15 T cell receptor beta chains below, sequenced in a study of tumor-infiltrating lymphocytes in primary liver carcinoma. Starting material of roughly 550 ng total RNA yielded TCR beta cDNA via a constant-region primer. Nested multiplex PCR, run for three rounds with slightly modified ARM-PCR, yielded TCR beta libraries. Two initial PCR rounds of about 10 cycles each paired TRBV1-TRBV30 forward primers with a C-beta reverse primer. TCRdb fed the multiplex PCR reads into MiXCR, producing one record per CDR3 protein. The table lists about 210,000 distinct CDR3 sequences, just under 85% of them singletons. Unsorted bulk tissue, about 18-32 mg of it, served as the source for co-extraction of RNA and DNA. Specimen: tumor tissue from primary liver carcinoma. These receptors originate from a middle-aged man with primary liver carcinoma and hepatitis B virus infection.

The V gene is TRBV2, the J gene TRBJ2-7, with D perhaps TRBD1 or TRBD2 (5 bases each). This CDR3 contains 14 residues. Trimming removed 5 bases at V and 5 bases at J, with 16 bases between. The germline gives CDR1 SNHLY, CDR2 FYNNEI. The CDR3, as DNA: TGTGCCAGCAGTTTTAGGGGTAGAGGGAACGAGCAGTACTTC. The encoded protein is CASSFRGRGNEQYF.

Remarks on this clonotype: One end of the junction fails to match germline, which may point to a read error. The chain joins TRBV11-2 to TRBJ2-7; TRBD1 might be the D (5 bases). Germline lookup yields CDR1 SGHAT and CDR2 FQNNGV. The CDR3 is 14 residues long. The CDR3 DNA reads as TGTGCAAGCAGCTCTAACAGGAACCCCTACGAGCGGTACTTC. Protein sequence: CASSSNRNPYERYF.

The rearrangement links TRBV25-1 to TRBJ2-3; D unresolved. Germline assignment: CDR1 MGHDK and CDR2 SYGVNS. The CDR3 consists of 15 residues. V gave up 2 bases and J gave up 5 bases, with 14 bases separating them. CDR3 protein: CASSESDSNRDTQYF. The CDR3 DNA follows: TGTGCCAGCAGTGAAAGTGACTCCAACAGAGATACGCAGTATTTT.

As for this clonotype: No conserved phenylalanine or tryptophan ends this CDR3, so it is likely a read error. The rearrangement uses TRBV11-2 and TRBJ2-5; no clear D gene. The V gene's germline CDR1 is SGHAT and CDR2 FQNNGV. CDR3 length: 11 residues. The CDR3 nucleotides are TGTGCAAGCAGTTTGGGGGAGACCCAGTACCTC. This translates into CASSLGETQYL.

This clonotype was observed many times. This chain joins TRBV25-1 and TRBJ1-4; D gene uncertain. V lost 2 bases and J lost 1, with 11 bases in between. CDR3 length: 16 residues. Germline values: CDR1 MGHDK, CDR2 SYGVNS. CDR3 protein: CASSEGPFLTNEKLFF. The CDR3 nucleotides are TGTGCCAGCAGTGAAGGACCGTTCCTAACTAATGAAAAACTGTTTTTT.

As to this clonotype: A junction end diverges from the germline sequence, so it may reflect a read error. The chain employs TRBV11-2 and TRBJ2-3; D is unresolved. CDR3 length: 16 amino acids. Per the germline V gene, CDR1 is SGHAT and CDR2 is FQNNGV. The CDR3 here is CAISRRITRNTDTQYF. CDR3 in DNA: TGTGCCATCAGCAGAAGAATTACAAGGAACACAGATACGCAGTATTTT.

A few counts support this clonotype. A read error is likely, as this CDR3 ends without the conserved phenylalanine or tryptophan. V and J are TRBV12-3 or TRBV12-4 and TRBJ2-5; D is ambiguous. Between the trimmed V and J ends, which lost 3 bases and 4 bases, there was a span of 9 bases. There are 13 residues in the CDR3. DNA of the CDR3: TGTGCCAGCAGTTTGAGGTCAGGAGAGACCCAGTACTCC. It yields the protein CASSLRSGETQYS.

This clonotype was seen at least ten times. The V and J genes are TRBV4-3 and TRBJ2-3; 12 nucleotides align to TRBD2. CDR3 size: 17 residues. The V segment lost 0 bases and the J segment 3 bases; nucleotides outside the gene matches: 4. Germline CDR1 reads LGHNA; CDR2 reads YSLEER. CDR3 sequence (DNA): TGCGCCAGCAGCCAAGAACCCCTAGCGGGAGGGACAGATACGCAGTATTTT. Its translation: CASSQEPLAGGTDTQYF.

The gene calls are TRBV5-1 and TRBJ2-6; D gene ambiguous. The V gene's germline CDR1 is SGHRS and CDR2 YFSETQ. This CDR3 region has 15 residues. With 2 bases removed from V and 2 bases from J, the gap between germline ends came to 8 bases. CDR3 sequence reads: CASSLHSPGANVLTF. The DNA for the CDR3 is TGCGCCAGCAGCTTACACTCTCCTGGGGCCAACGTCCTGACTTTC.

This clonotype appeared many times. The rearrangement links TRBV7-9 to TRBJ2-7, with D perhaps matching TRBD2 (6 bases). Germline CDR1 and CDR2: SEHNR and FQNEAQ (reference sequence). The length of the CDR3 is 13 residues. The V end was cut by 11 bases, the J end by 5 bases, with 19 bases between. As DNA, the CDR3 is TGTGCCGTCAATTGGGGAGGAGAAGACGAGCAGTACTTC. Translation: CAVNWGGEDEQYF. Looking up the rest from reference TRBV7-9 and TRBJ2-7 gives the full variable domain: DTGVSQNPRHKITKRGQNVTFRCDPISEHNRLYWYRQTLGQGPEFLTYFQNEAQLEKSRLLSDRFSAERPKGSFSTLEIQRTEQGDSAMYLCAVNWGGEDEQYFGPGTRLTVT.

Turning to this clonotype: Sequence at one end of the junction differs from germline and may be a read error. The chain joins TRBV11-2 to TRBJ1-5, with TRBD1 as a possible D gene (6 bases). CDR3 length equals 17 residues. Germline V gene data show CDR1 as SGHAT and CDR2 as FQNNGV. The CDR3 is CASGLVVVTGSNQPQHF. The CDR3 DNA reads TGTGCCAGCGGCTTAGTAGTGGTAACAGGGAGTAATCAGCCCCAGCATTTT.

As concerns this clonotype: In this CDR3 the conserved last residue, phenylalanine or tryptophan, is missing, so a read error is likely. V and J are TRBV12-5 and TRBJ2-1; TRBD1 matches at 8 bases. The CDR3 length is 14 residues. V trimming: 5 bases; J trimming: 9 bases; junction bases outside the gene matches: 9. From germline, CDR1 is LGHNT and CDR2 FRNRAP. For the CDR3, the DNA is TGTGCTAGTGGTCGGGACAGGATTAACAGTGAGCAGTTCCTC. It codes for CASGRDRINSEQFL.

This rearrangement joins TRBV7-9 to TRBJ2-7; D may correspond to TRBD1 or TRBD2 (5 bases each). Deletions cut 6 bases from V and 4 bases from J, with 16 bases between. CDR1 SEHNR and CDR2 FQNEAQ come from the germline V gene (reference sequence). This CDR3 region has 14 residues. CDR3 sequence (DNA): TGTGCCAGCAGGACTACAGGCCCCCCATACGAGCAGTACTTC. As protein: CASRTTGPPYEQYF. The full variable domain, with the rest looked up from reference TRBV7-9 and TRBJ2-7, is DTGVSQNPRHKITKRGQNVTFRCDPISEHNRLYWYRQTLGQGPEFLTYFQNEAQLEKSRLLSDRFSAERPKGSFSTLEIQRTEQGDSAMYLCASRTTGPPYEQYFGPGTRLTVT.

This clonotype has a handful of counts. The junction differs from germline at one of its ends, possibly a read error. The chain combines TRBV5-4 with TRBJ2-6, with D tentatively TRBD1 (9 bases). Germline CDR1 is SGHNT and CDR2 is YYREEE (reference sequence). This CDR3 region has 17 residues. The CDR3 nucleotides read TGTGCCAGTAGCGGGGACAGGGTGGCCTCTGGGGCCAACATCCTGACTTTC. This codes for CASSGDRVASGANILTF.

About this clonotype: Lacking the conserved final phenylalanine or tryptophan, this CDR3 likely reflects a read error. This chain links TRBV5-5 with TRBJ2-3; D may be TRBD2 (7 bases). The CDR3 extends over 16 amino acids. The germline V and J ends were trimmed by 4 bases and 6 bases, with 21 bases remaining between them. Per the germline V gene, CDR1 is SGHKS and CDR2 is YYEKEE (reference sequence). This chain's CDR3 is CASSLLAAEGGDTQYL. CDR3 DNA sequence: TGTGCCAGCAGCCTCTTAGCAGCGGAGGGGGGGGATACGCAGTATTTA.